These T cell receptor beta chains were read from a single sample in a study of immune cell composition in non-small cell lung cancer. Clones were sequenced by immunoSEQ multiplex PCR, and TCRdb holds only the in-frame ones, with some missing. The repertoire includes thousands of clones, around four fifths of them detected once, and 9.5% to 15% sits in the top ten. The sequenced sample was non-adjacent lung tissue. Receptor source: a human donor with non-small cell lung cancer. CDR3s include the opening cysteine and the closing phenylalanine or tryptophan. The D gene is left open where the match is weak. The size entry is marked missing in some rows and otherwise reads once, few, many or a size class.

cdr3_aa: CASSRIPETQYF
cdr3_nt: TGTGCCAGCAGCCGGATTCCAGAGACCCAGTACTTC
d_call: -
clone_size: -
j_call: TRBJ2-5
v_call: TRBV11-2

cdr3_aa: CASSLGLAGGRMLTDTQYF
cdr3_nt: TGCGCCAGCAGCTTGGGACTAGCGGGGGGGCGTATGTTAACAGATACGCAGTATTTT
d_call: TRBD2
clone_size: -
j_call: TRBJ2-3
v_call: TRBV5-1

cdr3_aa: CASSSGPLGGTEAFF
cdr3_nt: TGCGCCAGCAGCTCCGGGCCACTTGGGGGGACTGAAGCTTTCTTT
d_call: -
clone_size: -
j_call: TRBJ1-1
v_call: TRBV5-1

cdr3_aa: CASSLVQSEQYF
cdr3_nt: TGTGCCAGCAGCTTAGTACAGAGCGAGCAGTACTTC
d_call: -
clone_size: -
j_call: TRBJ2-7
v_call: TRBV11-2

cdr3_aa: CAFRTVGVNEQFF
cdr3_nt: TGTGCCTTCCGGACGGTGGGCGTCAATGAGCAGTTCTTC
d_call: -
clone_size: -
j_call: TRBJ2-1
v_call: TRBV28

cdr3_aa: CASRAGGTIYF
cdr3_nt: TGTGCCAGCAGGGCGGGGGGCACCATATATTTT
d_call: -
clone_size: -
j_call: TRBJ1-3
v_call: TRBV2

cdr3_aa: CASSPDRGHVLGGYTF
cdr3_nt: TGTGCCAGCAGCCCCGACAGGGGGCATGTTCTTGGTGGCTACACCTTC
d_call: TRBD1
clone_size: -
j_call: TRBJ1-2
v_call: TRBV11-3

cdr3_aa: CASSLIQGSEQFF
cdr3_nt: TGTGCCAGCAGTTTAATTCAGGGTTCGGAGCAGTTCTTC
d_call: -
clone_size: -
j_call: TRBJ2-1
v_call: TRBV28

cdr3_aa: CASSYGTGSADTQYF
cdr3_nt: TGTGCCAGCAGTTACGGGACAGGGAGCGCAGATACGCAGTATTTT
d_call: TRBD1
clone_size: once
j_call: TRBJ2-3
v_call: TRBV6-6

cdr3_aa: CASSWEVGYTF
cdr3_nt: TGTGCCAGCAGCTGGGAGGTGGGCTACACCTTC
d_call: -
clone_size: -
j_call: TRBJ1-2
v_call: TRBV5-8

cdr3_aa: CASSLGDQGNTIYF
cdr3_nt: TGTGCCAGCAGCCTAGGGGACCAGGGAAACACCATATATTTT
d_call: -
clone_size: -
j_call: TRBJ1-3
v_call: TRBV11-2

cdr3_aa: CASRQHAGVGNQPQHF
cdr3_nt: TGTGCCAGCAGACAACATGCGGGGGTTGGCAATCAGCCCCAGCATTTT
d_call: -
clone_size: -
j_call: TRBJ1-5
v_call: TRBV28

cdr3_aa: CASSTRQGGGARGTDTQYF
cdr3_nt: TGTGCCAGCAGCACTCGACAGGGGGGCGGTGCAAGGGGAACAGATACGCAGTATTTT
d_call: TRBD1
clone_size: -
j_call: TRBJ2-3
v_call: TRBV7-8

cdr3_aa: CASSFSSGGASEQFF
cdr3_nt: TGTGCCAGCAGCTTTAGCAGCGGGGGGGCCAGTGAGCAGTTCTTC
d_call: TRBD2
clone_size: -
j_call: TRBJ2-1
v_call: TRBV7-8

cdr3_aa: CAISMPSMKPDTGELFF
cdr3_nt: TGTGCCATCAGTATGCCATCTATGAAACCCGACACCGGGGAGCTGTTTTTT
d_call: -
clone_size: -
j_call: TRBJ2-2
v_call: TRBV10-3

cdr3_aa: CASSYQMEEIEAFF
cdr3_nt: TGTGCCAGCAGTTACCAAATGGAGGAGATTGAAGCTTTCTTT
d_call: -
clone_size: -
j_call: TRBJ1-1
v_call: TRBV6-5

cdr3_aa: CASSISGGPYEQYF
cdr3_nt: TGTGCCAGTAGTATCAGCGGGGGCCCCTACGAGCAGTACTTC
d_call: TRBD2
clone_size: -
j_call: TRBJ2-7
v_call: TRBV19

cdr3_aa: CASSSGVLNYGYTF
cdr3_nt: TGTGCCAGCAGCTCAGGGGTTTTGAACTATGGCTACACCTTC
d_call: -
clone_size: -
j_call: TRBJ1-2
v_call: TRBV7-3

cdr3_aa: CASSPRTSGATGELFF
cdr3_nt: TGTGCCAGCAGCCCTAGGACTAGCGGGGCCACCGGGGAGCTGTTTTTT
d_call: TRBD2
clone_size: -
j_call: TRBJ2-2
v_call: TRBV11-3

cdr3_aa: CASSEARAGIEKLFF
cdr3_nt: TGTGCCAGCAGTGAAGCCCGGGCAGGTATCGAAAAACTGTTTTTT
d_call: -
clone_size: once
j_call: TRBJ1-4
v_call: TRBV2

cdr3_aa: CASSQTGGYGHTF
cdr3_nt: TGTGCCAGCAGCCAAACAGGGGGGTATGGCCACACCTTC
d_call: TRBD1
clone_size: -
j_call: TRBJ1-2
v_call: TRBV13

cdr3_aa: CASSPLMGSGQPQHF
cdr3_nt: TGTGCCAGCAGCCCCTTGATGGGTTCGGGTCAGCCCCAGCATTTT
d_call: -
clone_size: -
j_call: TRBJ1-5
v_call: TRBV5-4

cdr3_aa: CASSPLRGYNEQFF
cdr3_nt: TGTGCCAGCAGCCCTCTTAGGGGGTACAATGAGCAGTTCTTC
d_call: -
clone_size: few
j_call: TRBJ2-1
v_call: TRBV7-2

cdr3_aa: CASSVAGMAPLHF
cdr3_nt: TGTGCCAGCAGCGTAGCGGGGATGGCACCCCTCCACTTT
d_call: -
clone_size: -
j_call: TRBJ1-6
v_call: TRBV9

cdr3_aa: CASSHQGRWSSYEQYF
cdr3_nt: TGTGCCAGCAGCCATCAGGGCCGATGGAGCTCCTACGAGCAGTACTTC
d_call: -
clone_size: -
j_call: TRBJ2-7
v_call: TRBV7-8

cdr3_aa: CASSPSGGAYTEAFF
cdr3_nt: TGTGCCAGCAGTCCCTCCGGGGGGGCGTACACTGAAGCTTTCTTT
d_call: -
clone_size: -
j_call: TRBJ1-1
v_call: TRBV6-5

cdr3_aa: CTSSPSRGGGHDEYF
cdr3_nt: TGCACCAGCAGCCCCAGCCGGGGTGGGGGCCATGACGAGTACTTC
d_call: -
clone_size: -
j_call: TRBJ2-7
v_call: TRBV1

cdr3_aa: CASSRQGDTEAFF
cdr3_nt: TGTGCCAGCAGCAGACAGGGAGACACTGAAGCTTTCTTT
d_call: TRBD1
clone_size: -
j_call: TRBJ1-1
v_call: TRBV7-2

cdr3_aa: CASSYTGTEVSPLHF
cdr3_nt: TGTGCCAGCAGTTACACCGGGACAGAGGTATCACCCCTCCACTTT
d_call: TRBD1
clone_size: -
j_call: TRBJ1-6
v_call: TRBV28

cdr3_aa: CASSSWATGGADTQYF
cdr3_nt: TGTGCCAGCAGTTCTTGGGCGACAGGGGGCGCAGATACGCAGTATTTT
d_call: TRBD1
clone_size: -
j_call: TRBJ2-3
v_call: TRBV28

cdr3_aa: CASRLGPRTGELFF
cdr3_nt: TGTGCCAGCAGGCTCGGGCCTCGCACCGGGGAGCTGTTTTTT
d_call: -
clone_size: few
j_call: TRBJ2-2
v_call: TRBV28

cdr3_aa: CASQGTGNTEAFF
cdr3_nt: TGTGCCAGCCAAGGGACAGGGAACACTGAAGCTTTCTTT
d_call: TRBD1
clone_size: -
j_call: TRBJ1-1
v_call: TRBV6-5

cdr3_aa: CASSLSDQETQYF
cdr3_nt: TGTGCCAGCAGCTTAAGCGACCAAGAGACCCAGTACTTC
d_call: -
clone_size: -
j_call: TRBJ2-5
v_call: TRBV7-8

cdr3_aa: CASSLQPGQTGQFF
cdr3_nt: TGTGCCAGCAGCTTACAACCGGGCCAGACAGGGCAGTTCTTC
d_call: -
clone_size: -
j_call: TRBJ2-1
v_call: TRBV7-9

cdr3_aa: CASSPSRRPIDGYTF
cdr3_nt: TGTGCCAGCAGCCCGTCCCGGCGGCCTATCGATGGCTACACCTTC
d_call: -
clone_size: -
j_call: TRBJ1-2
v_call: TRBV5-8

cdr3_aa: CASSLTSGTRNTGELFF
cdr3_nt: TGTGCCAGCAGCTTAACCTCGGGGACAAGAAACACCGGGGAGCTGTTTTTT
d_call: -
clone_size: -
j_call: TRBJ2-2
v_call: TRBV7-6

cdr3_aa: CASRIDRGVYEQYF
cdr3_nt: TGTGCCAGCAGGATCGACAGGGGAGTCTACGAGCAGTACTTC
d_call: TRBD1
clone_size: -
j_call: TRBJ2-7
v_call: TRBV6-6

cdr3_aa: CASSSGTPGEYEQYF
cdr3_nt: TGTGCCAGCAGCAGTGGGACTCCCGGTGAATACGAGCAGTACTTC
d_call: -
clone_size: -
j_call: TRBJ2-7
v_call: TRBV11-3

cdr3_aa: CASSSQGNSYGYTF
cdr3_nt: TGTGCCAGCAGCTCCCAAGGGAATAGTTATGGCTACACCTTC
d_call: -
clone_size: -
j_call: TRBJ1-2
v_call: TRBV7-4

cdr3_aa: CASSLGGRNTGELFF
cdr3_nt: TGTGCCAGCAGCTTAGGGGGCCGCAACACCGGGGAGCTGTTTTTT
d_call: -
clone_size: -
j_call: TRBJ2-2
v_call: TRBV7-2

cdr3_aa: CASKGGYGYTF
cdr3_nt: TGTGCCAGCAAGGGGGGCTATGGCTACACCTTC
d_call: -
clone_size: -
j_call: TRBJ1-2
v_call: TRBV27

cdr3_aa: CASAGAGETQYF
cdr3_nt: TGTGCCAGCGCGGGGGCGGGAGAGACCCAGTACTTC
d_call: -
clone_size: -
j_call: TRBJ2-5
v_call: TRBV6-5

cdr3_aa: CASSEQDRGPYEQYF
cdr3_nt: TGTGCCAGCAGTGAACAAGACCGGGGGCCCTACGAGCAGTACTTC
d_call: -
clone_size: medium-sized
j_call: TRBJ2-7
v_call: TRBV6-1

cdr3_aa: CASSVPPTGTRNEQFF
cdr3_nt: TGTGCCAGCAGTGTACCGCCCACCGGGACACGGAATGAGCAGTTCTTC
d_call: -
clone_size: -
j_call: TRBJ2-1
v_call: TRBV27

cdr3_aa: CAWSVSFEGAYEQYF
cdr3_nt: TGTGCCTGGAGTGTTTCCTTCGAGGGAGCCTACGAGCAGTACTTC
d_call: -
clone_size: -
j_call: TRBJ2-7
v_call: TRBV30

cdr3_aa: CASSVATGGASEAFF
cdr3_nt: TGTGCCAGCAGCGTAGCTACAGGGGGCGCGTCTGAAGCTTTCTTT
d_call: TRBD1
clone_size: once
j_call: TRBJ1-1
v_call: TRBV9

cdr3_aa: CASSLWAGRNEQFF
cdr3_nt: TGTGCCAGCAGCTTATGGGCAGGGAGGAATGAGCAGTTCTTC
d_call: -
clone_size: -
j_call: TRBJ2-1
v_call: TRBV7-6

cdr3_aa: CASREAGLDGYTF
cdr3_nt: TGTGCCAGTAGAGAGGCAGGTCTCGATGGCTACACCTTC
d_call: -
clone_size: -
j_call: TRBJ1-2
v_call: TRBV19

cdr3_aa: CASSLGGEGNTIYF
cdr3_nt: TGTGCCAGCAGCTTAGGGGGGGAAGGGAACACCATATATTTT
d_call: -
clone_size: few
j_call: TRBJ1-3
v_call: TRBV11-2

cdr3_aa: CASSLGGAGANEQFF
cdr3_nt: TGTGCCAGCAGTTTGGGAGGAGCGGGGGCCAATGAGCAGTTCTTC
d_call: TRBD2
clone_size: -
j_call: TRBJ2-1
v_call: TRBV28